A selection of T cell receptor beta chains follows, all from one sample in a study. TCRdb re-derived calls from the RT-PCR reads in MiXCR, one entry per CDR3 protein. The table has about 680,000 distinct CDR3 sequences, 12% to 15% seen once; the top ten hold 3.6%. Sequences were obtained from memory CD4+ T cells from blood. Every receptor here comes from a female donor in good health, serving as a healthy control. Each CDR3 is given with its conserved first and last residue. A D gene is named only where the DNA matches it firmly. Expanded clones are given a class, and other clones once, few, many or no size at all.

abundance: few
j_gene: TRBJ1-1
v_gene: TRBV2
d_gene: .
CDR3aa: CASLRGTEAFF
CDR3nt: TGTGCCAGTTTAAGAGGCACTGAAGCTTTCTTT

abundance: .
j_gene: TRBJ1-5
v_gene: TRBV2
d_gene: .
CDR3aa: CASRKSHGGNQPQHF
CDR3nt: TGTGCCAGCAGAAAATCCCATGGAGGCAATCAGCCCCAGCATTTT

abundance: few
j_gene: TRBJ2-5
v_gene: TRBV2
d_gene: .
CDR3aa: CASSWDGETQYF
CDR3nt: TGTGCCAGCAGTTGGGACGGAGAGACCCAGTACTTC

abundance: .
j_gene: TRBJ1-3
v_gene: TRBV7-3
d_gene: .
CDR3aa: CASSLAGPATGNTIYF
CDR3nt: TGTGCCAGCAGCTTAGCCGGCCCCGCGACAGGAAACACCATATATTTT

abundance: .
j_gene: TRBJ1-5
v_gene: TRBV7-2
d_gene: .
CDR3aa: CASSLAWGGSQPQHF
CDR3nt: TGTGCCAGCAGCTTAGCGTGGGGTGGCAGTCAGCCCCAGCATTTT

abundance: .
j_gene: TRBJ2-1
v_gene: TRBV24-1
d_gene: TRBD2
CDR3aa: CATSKLAGDRWEQFF
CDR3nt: TGTGCCACCAGTAAACTAGCGGGAGACCGATGGGAGCAGTTCTTC

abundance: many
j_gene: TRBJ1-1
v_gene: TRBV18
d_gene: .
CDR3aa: CASSPREEGWTEAFF
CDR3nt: TGTGCCAGCTCCCCCCGGGAGGAGGGGTGGACTGAAGCTTTCTTT

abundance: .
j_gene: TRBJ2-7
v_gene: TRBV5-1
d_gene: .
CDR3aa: CASSLNRRNYEQYF
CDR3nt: TGCGCCAGCAGCTTGAATCGACGGAACTACGAGCAGTACTTC

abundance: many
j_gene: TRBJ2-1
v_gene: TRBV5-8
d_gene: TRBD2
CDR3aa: CASSPGLGSDEQFF
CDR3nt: TGTGCCAGCAGCCCGGGACTAGGGTCCGATGAGCAGTTCTTC

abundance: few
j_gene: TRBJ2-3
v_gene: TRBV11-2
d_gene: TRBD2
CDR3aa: CASSLDSSWTSATDTQYF
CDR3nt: TGTGCCAGCAGCTTAGATTCTAGTTGGACTAGCGCCACAGATACGCAGTATTTT

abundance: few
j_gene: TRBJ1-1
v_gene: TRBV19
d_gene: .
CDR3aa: CASSLRVRTEAFF
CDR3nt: TGTGCCAGTAGTTTAAGAGTGAGGACTGAAGCTTTCTTT

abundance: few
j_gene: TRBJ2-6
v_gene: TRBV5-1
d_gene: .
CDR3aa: CASSPPPGSGANVLTF
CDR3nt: TGCGCCAGCAGCCCCCCTCCGGGGAGTGGGGCCAACGTCCTGACTTTC

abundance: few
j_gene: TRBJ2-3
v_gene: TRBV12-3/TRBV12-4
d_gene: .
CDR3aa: CASRPAGADTQYF
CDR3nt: TGTGCCAGCAGACCCGCAGGGGCAGATACGCAGTATTTT

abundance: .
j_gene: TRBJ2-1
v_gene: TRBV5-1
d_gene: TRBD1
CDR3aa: CASSSGQGAVNEQFF
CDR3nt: TGCGCCAGCAGCAGTGGACAGGGGGCGGTGAATGAGCAGTTCTTC

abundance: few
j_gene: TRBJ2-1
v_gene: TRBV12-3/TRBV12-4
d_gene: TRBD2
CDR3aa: CASSFRAGEVIEQFF
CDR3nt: TGTGCCAGCAGTTTTAGAGCGGGAGAAGTGATTGAGCAGTTCTTC

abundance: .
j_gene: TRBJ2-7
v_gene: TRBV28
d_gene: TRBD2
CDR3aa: CASSFGTSGYLGAYEQYF
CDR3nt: TGTGCCAGCAGTTTTGGGACTAGCGGCTACCTAGGGGCCTACGAGCAGTACTTC

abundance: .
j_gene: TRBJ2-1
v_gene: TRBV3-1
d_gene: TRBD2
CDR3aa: CASSLPPRGREVSYNEQFF
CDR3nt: TGTGCCAGCAGCTTACCCCCCCGGGGGCGGGAGGTTTCCTACAATGAGCAGTTCTTC

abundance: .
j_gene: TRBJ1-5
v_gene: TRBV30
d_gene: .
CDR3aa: CAWSEGVGANQPQHF
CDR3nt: TGTGCCTGGAGTGAGGGCGTGGGAGCCAATCAGCCCCAGCATTTT

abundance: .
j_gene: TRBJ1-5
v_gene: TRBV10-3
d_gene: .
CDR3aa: CAISEWDSNQPQHF
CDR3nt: TGTGCCATCAGTGAATGGGACAGCAATCAGCCCCAGCATTTT

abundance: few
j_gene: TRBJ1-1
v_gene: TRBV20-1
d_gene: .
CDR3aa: CSARVGPNTEAFF
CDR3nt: TGCAGTGCTAGGGTGGGCCCGAACACTGAAGCTTTCTTT

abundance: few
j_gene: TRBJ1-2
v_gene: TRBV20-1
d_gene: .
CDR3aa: CSALSGTTNLNYGYTF
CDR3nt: TGCAGTGCGCTTTCCGGGACAACGAATCTTAACTATGGCTACACCTTC

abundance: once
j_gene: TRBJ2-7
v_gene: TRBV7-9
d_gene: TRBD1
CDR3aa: CASSRPSTGTYEQYF
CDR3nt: TGTGCCAGCAGCCGACCCTCGACAGGGACATACGAGCAGTACTTC

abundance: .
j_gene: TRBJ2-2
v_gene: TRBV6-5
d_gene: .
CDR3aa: CASSYQAFATGELFF
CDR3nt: TGTGCCAGCAGTTACCAGGCGTTCGCCACCGGGGAGCTGTTTTTT

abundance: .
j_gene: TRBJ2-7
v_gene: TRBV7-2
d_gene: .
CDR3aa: CASSLVGSNEQYF
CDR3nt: TGTGCCAGCAGCTTAGTAGGGAGCAACGAGCAGTACTTC

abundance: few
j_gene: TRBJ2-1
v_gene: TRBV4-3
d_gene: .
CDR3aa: CASSRSGSGNEQFF
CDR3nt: TGCGCCAGCAGCCGCTCAGGGTCGGGCAATGAGCAGTTCTTC

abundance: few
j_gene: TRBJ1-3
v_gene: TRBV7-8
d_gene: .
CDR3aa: CASSPRRDGNTIYF
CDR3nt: TGTGCCAGCAGCCCCCGCAGGGATGGAAACACCATATATTTT

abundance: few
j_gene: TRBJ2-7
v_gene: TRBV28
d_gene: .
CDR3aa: CASSFGLKEQYF
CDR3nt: TGTGCCAGCAGTTTCGGACTGAAGGAGCAGTACTTC

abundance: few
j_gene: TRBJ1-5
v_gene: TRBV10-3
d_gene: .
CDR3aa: CAIRDTGDSNQPQHF
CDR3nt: TGTGCCATCCGGGACACTGGGGATAGCAATCAGCCCCAGCATTTT

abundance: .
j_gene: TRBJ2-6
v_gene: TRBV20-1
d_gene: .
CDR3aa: CSAQGMGSGANVLTF
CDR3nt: TGCAGTGCACAGGGAATGGGCTCTGGGGCCAACGTCCTGACTTTC

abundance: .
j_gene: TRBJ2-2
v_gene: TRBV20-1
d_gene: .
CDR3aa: CSARARGLSTGELFF
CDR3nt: TGCAGTGCTAGAGCCCGGGGACTTTCCACCGGGGAGCTGTTTTTT

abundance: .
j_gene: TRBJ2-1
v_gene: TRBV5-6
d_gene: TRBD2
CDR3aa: CASSLPGLAEGYNEQFF
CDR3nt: TGTGCCAGCAGCTTACCGGGACTAGCGGAGGGATACAATGAGCAGTTCTTC

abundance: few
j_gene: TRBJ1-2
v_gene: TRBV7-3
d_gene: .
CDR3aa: CASSLDRERGYTF
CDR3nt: TGTGCCAGCAGCTTAGATAGGGAGCGTGGCTACACCTTC

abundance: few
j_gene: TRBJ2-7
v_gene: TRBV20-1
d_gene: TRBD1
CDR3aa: CSARSGQGAFEQYF
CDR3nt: TGCAGTGCTAGATCGGGACAGGGGGCTTTCGAGCAGTACTTC

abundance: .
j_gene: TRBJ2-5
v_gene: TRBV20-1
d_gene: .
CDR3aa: CSAPVPPGSETQYF
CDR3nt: TGCAGTGCTCCGGTCCCTCCAGGGTCAGAGACCCAGTACTTC

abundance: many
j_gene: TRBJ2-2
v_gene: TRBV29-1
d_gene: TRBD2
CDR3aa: CSGAGTSGSDTGELFF
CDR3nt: TGCAGCGGAGCCGGGACTAGCGGGAGCGACACCGGGGAGCTGTTTTTT